This T cell receptor (beta chain) was recovered during a study of CD8 T cells in ankylosing spondylitis. The CDR3 spans 15 residues. The germline V gene encodes CDR1 SGHTA and CDR2 FQGNSA. Deletions cut 5 bases from V and 5 bases from J, with 18 bases between. TCRdb passed the 5' RACE reads through MiXCR, listing each CDR3 protein once. The sample holds roughly 220,000 distinct CDR3 sequences, 10% seen once. This chain connects TRBV7-2 to TRBJ1-1; D is undetermined. Sample: blood, either unsorted or a sorted T cell fraction (not recorded which). This receptor was taken from a male donor with ankylosing spondylitis or in good health (not recorded which). The CDR3 spells CASSPLLGFGTEAFF. Here the CDR3 DNA reads TGTGCCAGCAGCCCCCTGTTGGGTTTTGGGACTGAAGCTTTCTTT.